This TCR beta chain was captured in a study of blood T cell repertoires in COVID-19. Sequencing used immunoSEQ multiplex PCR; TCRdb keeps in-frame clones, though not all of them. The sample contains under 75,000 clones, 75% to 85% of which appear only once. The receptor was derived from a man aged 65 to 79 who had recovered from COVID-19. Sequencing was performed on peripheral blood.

Here the CDR3 reads CASNESGTSGYEQYF. In nucleotides, the CDR3 is TGTGCCAGCAATGAGTCCGGGACTAGCGGCTACGAGCAGTACTTC. The rearrangement links TRBV28 to TRBJ2-7; TRBD2 aligns across 11 bases. CDR1 MDHEN and CDR2 SYDVKM come from the germline V gene. J lost 3 bases, V lost 7 bases, and 8 bases had no gene match. The CDR3 length is 15 residues. Full variable domain (rest looked up from reference TRBV28 and TRBJ2-7): DVKVTQSSRYLVKRTGEKVFLECVQDMDHENMFWYRQDPGLGLRLIYFSYDVKMKEKGDIPEGYSVSREKKERFSLILESASTNQTSMYLCASNESGTSGYEQYFGPGTRLTVT.